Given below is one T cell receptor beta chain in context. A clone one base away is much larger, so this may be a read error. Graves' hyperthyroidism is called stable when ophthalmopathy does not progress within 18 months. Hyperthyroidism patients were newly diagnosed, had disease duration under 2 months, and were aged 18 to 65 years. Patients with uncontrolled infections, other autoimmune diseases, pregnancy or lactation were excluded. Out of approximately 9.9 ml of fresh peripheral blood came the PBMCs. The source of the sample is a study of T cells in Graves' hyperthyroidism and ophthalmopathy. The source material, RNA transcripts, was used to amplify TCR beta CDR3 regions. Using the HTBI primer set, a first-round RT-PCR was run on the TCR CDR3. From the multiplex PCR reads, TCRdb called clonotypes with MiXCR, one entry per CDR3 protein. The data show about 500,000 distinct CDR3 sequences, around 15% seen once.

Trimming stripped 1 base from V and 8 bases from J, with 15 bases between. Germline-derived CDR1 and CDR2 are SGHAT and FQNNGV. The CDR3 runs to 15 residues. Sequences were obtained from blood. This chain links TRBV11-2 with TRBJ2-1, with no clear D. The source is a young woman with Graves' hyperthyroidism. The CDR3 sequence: CASSLVETLWDEQFF. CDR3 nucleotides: TGTGCCAGCAGCTTAGTGGAGACCCTTTGGGATGAGCAGTTCTTC.